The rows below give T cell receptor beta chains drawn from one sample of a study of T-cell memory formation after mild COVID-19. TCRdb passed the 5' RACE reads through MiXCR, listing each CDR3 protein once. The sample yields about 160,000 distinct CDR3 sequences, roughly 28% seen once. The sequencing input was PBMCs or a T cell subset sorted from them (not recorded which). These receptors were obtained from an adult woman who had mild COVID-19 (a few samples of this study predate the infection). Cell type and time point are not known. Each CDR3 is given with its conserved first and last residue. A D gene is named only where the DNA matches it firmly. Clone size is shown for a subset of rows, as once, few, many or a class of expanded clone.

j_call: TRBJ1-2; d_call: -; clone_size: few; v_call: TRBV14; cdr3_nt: TGTGCCAGCAGCCAAGAGGTGAGAGGAAGATATGGCTACACCTTC; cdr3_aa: CASSQEVRGRYGYTF
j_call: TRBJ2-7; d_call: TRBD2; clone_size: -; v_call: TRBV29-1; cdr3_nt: TGCAGCGTTGAAGTTGAAGCGGGGACCTCCTACGAGCAGTACTTC; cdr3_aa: CSVEVEAGTSYEQYF
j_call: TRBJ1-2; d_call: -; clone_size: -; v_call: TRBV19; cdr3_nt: TGTGCCAGTAACTCTCCAGGAAGCGGCTACACCTTC; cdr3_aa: CASNSPGSGYTF
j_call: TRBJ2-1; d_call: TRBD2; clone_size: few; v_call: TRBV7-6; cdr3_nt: TGTGCCAGCAGCTTGGGGACTAGAATAGGCTACAATGAGCAGTTCTTC; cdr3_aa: CASSLGTRIGYNEQFF
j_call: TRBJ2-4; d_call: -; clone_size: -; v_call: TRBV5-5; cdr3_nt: TGTGGAACCGGGATGGCCAAAAACATTCAGTACTTC; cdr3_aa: CGTGMAKNIQYF
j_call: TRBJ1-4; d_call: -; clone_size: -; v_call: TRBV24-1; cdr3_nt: TGTGCCACCAGTTCCCAGCCGAGGGCAACTAATGAAAAACTGTTTTTT; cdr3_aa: CATSSQPRATNEKLFF
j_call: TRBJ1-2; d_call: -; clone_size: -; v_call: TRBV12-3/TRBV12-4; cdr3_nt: TGTGCCAGCAGGCACAGGGTCTATGGCTACACCTTC; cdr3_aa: CASRHRVYGYTF
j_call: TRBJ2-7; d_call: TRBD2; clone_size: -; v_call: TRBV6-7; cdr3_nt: TGTGCCAGCGGGACTAGCGAATCCTACGAGCAGTACTTC; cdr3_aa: CASGTSESYEQYF
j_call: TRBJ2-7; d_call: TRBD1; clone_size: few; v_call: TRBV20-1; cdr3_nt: TGCAGTGCTAGAGTTGAAACGGGACAGTCCTACGAGCAGTACTTC; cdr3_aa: CSARVETGQSYEQYF
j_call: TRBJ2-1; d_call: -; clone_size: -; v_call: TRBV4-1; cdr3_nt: TGCGCCAGCAGCCAGCTCGGACATCTAAATGAGCAGTTCTTC; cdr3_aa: CASSQLGHLNEQFF
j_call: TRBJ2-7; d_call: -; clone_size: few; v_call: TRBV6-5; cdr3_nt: TGTGCCAGCAGACGAAGTCGGGACTTCTCCTACGAGCAGTACTTC; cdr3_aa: CASRRSRDFSYEQYF
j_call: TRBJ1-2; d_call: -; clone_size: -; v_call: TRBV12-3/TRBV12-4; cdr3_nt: TGTGCCAGCACTATCAGTGTTAACTATGGCTACACCTTC; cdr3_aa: CASTISVNYGYTF
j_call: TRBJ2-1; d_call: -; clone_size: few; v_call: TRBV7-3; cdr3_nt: TGTGCCAGCAGCGCACAGCGAAATGAGCAGTTCTTC; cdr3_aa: CASSAQRNEQFF
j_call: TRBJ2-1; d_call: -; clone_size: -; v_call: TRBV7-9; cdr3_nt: TGTGCCAGCAGCTTCCGCGAGGTGCGGTACAATGAGCAGTTCTTC; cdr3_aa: CASSFREVRYNEQFF
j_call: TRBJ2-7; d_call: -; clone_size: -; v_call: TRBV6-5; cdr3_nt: -; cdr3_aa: CASSSSRGRPYEQYF
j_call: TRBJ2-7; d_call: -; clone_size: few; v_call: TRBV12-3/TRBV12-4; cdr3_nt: TGTGCCAGCAGTTTTACCGTGCTCGAGCAGTACTTC; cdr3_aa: CASSFTVLEQYF
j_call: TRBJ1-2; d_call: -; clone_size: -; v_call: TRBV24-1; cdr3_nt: TGTGCCACCAGTGATTCGAGGGAGGGGCACTATGGCTACACCTTC; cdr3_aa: CATSDSREGHYGYTF
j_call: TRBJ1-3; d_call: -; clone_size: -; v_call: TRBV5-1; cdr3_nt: TGCGCCTCCGGAGTGGACAGCAGCTCTGGAAACACCATATATTTT; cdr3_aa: CASGVDSSSGNTIYF
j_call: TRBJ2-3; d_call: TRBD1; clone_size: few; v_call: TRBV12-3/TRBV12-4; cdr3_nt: TGTGCCAGCAGTTCACCGGGACAGGGGGTCCGGGGGCAGTATTTT; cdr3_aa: CASSSPGQGVRGQYF
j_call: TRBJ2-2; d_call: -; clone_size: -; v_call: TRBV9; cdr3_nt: TGTGCCAGCAGCGGCCTTAGGAGCCAACTCACCGGGGAGCTGTTTTTT; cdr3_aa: CASSGLRSQLTGELFF
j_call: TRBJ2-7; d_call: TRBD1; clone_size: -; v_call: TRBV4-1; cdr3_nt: TGCGCCAGCAGCCGAGACAGGGGGAGCTCCTACGAGCAGTACTTC; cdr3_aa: CASSRDRGSSYEQYF
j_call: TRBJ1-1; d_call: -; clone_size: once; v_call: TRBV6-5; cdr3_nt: TGTGCCAGCATCCGGGGGCGGGGGCGATCGAACACTGAAGCTTTCTTT; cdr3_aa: CASIRGRGRSNTEAFF
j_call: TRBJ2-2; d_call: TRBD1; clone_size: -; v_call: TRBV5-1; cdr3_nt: TGCGCCAGCAGCAGCCCCGGCCAGGGGGTTTTTGTTGGGGAGCTGTTTTTT; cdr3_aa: CASSSPGQGVFVGELFF
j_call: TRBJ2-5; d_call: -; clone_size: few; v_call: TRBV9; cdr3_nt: TGTGCCAGCAGCGCCTGGACAGGTCATCTAGCGGAGACCCAGTACTTC; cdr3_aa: CASSAWTGHLAETQYF
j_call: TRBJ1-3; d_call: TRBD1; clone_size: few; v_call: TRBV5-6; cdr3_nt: TGTGCCAGCAGCGTCCGGGACAGGAACTCTGGAAACACCATATATTTT; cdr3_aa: CASSVRDRNSGNTIYF
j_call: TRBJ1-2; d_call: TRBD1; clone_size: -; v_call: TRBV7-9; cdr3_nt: TGTGCCAGCAGCACTGACAGGGGGCGCAGGAGCTACACCTTC; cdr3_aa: CASSTDRGRRSYTF
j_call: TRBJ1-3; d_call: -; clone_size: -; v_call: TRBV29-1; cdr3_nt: TGCAGCGTTACGGGACCGACGGGAAACACCATATATTTT; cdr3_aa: CSVTGPTGNTIYF
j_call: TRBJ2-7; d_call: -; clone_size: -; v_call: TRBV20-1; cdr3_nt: TGCAGTGCTCACCCACAGGGTCCACTTTACGAGCAGTACTTC; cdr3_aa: CSAHPQGPLYEQYF
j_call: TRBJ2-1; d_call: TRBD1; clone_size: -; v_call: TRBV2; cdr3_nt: TGTGCCAGCAGAGACCAGGGGACAGGGATCAATGAGCAGTTCTTC; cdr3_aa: CASRDQGTGINEQFF
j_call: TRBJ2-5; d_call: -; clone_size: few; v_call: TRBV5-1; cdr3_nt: TGCGCCAGCAGCTTGGTAAGAGGGGCGAGTCAAGAGACCCAGTACTTC; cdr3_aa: CASSLVRGASQETQYF
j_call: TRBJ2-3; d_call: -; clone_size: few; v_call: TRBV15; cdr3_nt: TGTGCCACCAGCAGAGATCATAGAGATACGCAGTATTTT; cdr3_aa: CATSRDHRDTQYF
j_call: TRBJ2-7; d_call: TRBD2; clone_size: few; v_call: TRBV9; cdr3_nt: TGTGCCAGCAGCGTTGGGACTAGCGGATTCTACGAGCAGTACTTC; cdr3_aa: CASSVGTSGFYEQYF
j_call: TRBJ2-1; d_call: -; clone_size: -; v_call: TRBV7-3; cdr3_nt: TGTGCCAGCAGCGCGGGACTCACGCATAACAATGAGCAGTTCTTC; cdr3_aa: CASSAGLTHNNEQFF
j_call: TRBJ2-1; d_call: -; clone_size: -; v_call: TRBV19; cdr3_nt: TGTGCCAGTAGTGGCCGGGGGGCAATTGAGCAGTTCTTC; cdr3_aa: CASSGRGAIEQFF
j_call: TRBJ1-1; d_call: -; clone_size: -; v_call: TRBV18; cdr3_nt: TGTGCCAGCTCACCTGTGAAGACTGAAGCTTTCTTT; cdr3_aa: CASSPVKTEAFF
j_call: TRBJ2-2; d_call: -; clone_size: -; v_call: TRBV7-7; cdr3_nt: TGTGCCAGCAGCATGAACACCGGGGAGCTGTTTTTT; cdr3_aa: CASSMNTGELFF
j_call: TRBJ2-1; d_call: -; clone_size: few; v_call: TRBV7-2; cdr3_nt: TGTGCCAGCAGCTATCCCCCAGTAGGCAATGAGCAGTTCTTC; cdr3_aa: CASSYPPVGNEQFF
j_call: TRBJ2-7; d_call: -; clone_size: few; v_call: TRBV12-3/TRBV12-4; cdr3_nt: TGTGCCAGCAGTGGCGATCGGTGGGCTGGCGAGCAGTACTTC; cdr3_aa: CASSGDRWAGEQYF
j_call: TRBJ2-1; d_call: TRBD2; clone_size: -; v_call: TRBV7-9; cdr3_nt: TGTGCCAGCAGTCCACTAGCGGGAGCGGGGAATGAGCAGTTCTTC; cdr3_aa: CASSPLAGAGNEQFF
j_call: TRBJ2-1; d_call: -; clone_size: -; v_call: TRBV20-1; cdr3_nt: TGCAGTGCTAGTAGTGGATCTTCCTACAATGAGCAGTTCTTC; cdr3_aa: CSASSGSSYNEQFF
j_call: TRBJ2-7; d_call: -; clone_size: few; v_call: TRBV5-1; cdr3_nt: TGCGCCAGCAGCTTGACCCGGGACGAGCAGTACTTC; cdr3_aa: CASSLTRDEQYF
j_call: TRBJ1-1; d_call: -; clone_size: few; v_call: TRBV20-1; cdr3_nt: TGCAGTCGTACCTGGGGCGCTGAAGCTTTCTTT; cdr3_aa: CSRTWGAEAFF
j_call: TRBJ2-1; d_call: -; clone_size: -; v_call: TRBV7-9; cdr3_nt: TGTGCCAGCAGCTTAGACCAGACTCCTGAGCAGTTCTTC; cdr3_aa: CASSLDQTPEQFF
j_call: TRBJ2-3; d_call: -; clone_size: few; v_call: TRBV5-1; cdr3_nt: TGCGCCAGCAGCTTGGGTGATGATACGCAGTATTTT; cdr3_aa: CASSLGDDTQYF
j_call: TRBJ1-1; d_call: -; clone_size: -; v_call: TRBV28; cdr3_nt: TGTGCCAGCAGTTTAAGCGGGTTGGGAAGTGCTTTCTTT; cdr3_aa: CASSLSGLGSAFF